A single sample is the source of the 19 T cell receptor beta chains below, sequenced in a study of blood T cell repertoires in COVID-19. Profiled with immunoSEQ multiplex PCR; TCRdb holds only in-frame clones, not every one. The table shows approximately 350,000 clones, with around 91% occurring only once. Sequencing was performed on PBMCs or T cells enriched from blood (not recorded which). All receptors derive from a young man who had recovered from COVID-19.

V gene TRBV23-1 combines with J gene TRBJ2-7, with 7 bases identical to TRBD2. TRBV23-1 is treated as an ORF (open reading frame) with a function not yet certain. V lost 4 bases, J lost 7 bases, and 16 bases stayed unmatched. The CDR3 is 16 amino acids. The CDR3 spells CASSPSRTRLAWEQYF. DNA of the CDR3: TGCGCCAGCAGTCCGTCACGGACAAGACTAGCTTGGGAGCAGTACTTC.

The genes are TRBV29-1 and TRBJ1-4, with 8 positions matching TRBD1. The CDR3 has 13 amino acids. The germline gives CDR1 SQVTM, CDR2 ANQGSEA. The V segment lost 7 bases and the J segment 8 bases; nucleotides outside the gene matches: 9. CDR3 coding DNA: TGCAGCGGCCGGACAGGGACGGGGGAAAAACTGTTTTTT. This codes for CSGRTGTGEKLFF.

In the case of this clone: At the DNA level, this CDR3 is encoded by other sequences in the same sample as well. The genes are TRBV25-1 and TRBJ2-7; D uncertain. V was pared by 3 bases and J by 3 bases, with 3 bases between. Germline V gene data show CDR1 as MGHDK and CDR2 as SYGVNS. The CDR3 runs to 11 residues. The DNA for the CDR3 is TGTGCCAGCAGTGACAGCTACGAGCAGTACTTC. This gives the protein CASSDSYEQYF.

This chain uses TRBV10-1 with TRBJ1-1, with 8 bases matching TRBD1. The CDR3 length is 18 residues. The germline V gene encodes CDR1 WNHNN and CDR2 SYGVQD (reference sequence). V lost 7 bases and J lost 1; bases outside the gene matches: 17. CDR3 DNA: TGCGCCAGCAAAGAGGGGTCCGACAGGGGTTTCGGGAACACTGAAGCTTTCTTT. Translation: CASKEGSDRGFGNTEAFF.

The genes are TRBV28 and TRBJ2-7; D is unclear. From germline, CDR1 is MDHEN and CDR2 SYDVKM. V gave up 5 bases and J gave up 2 bases, with 13 bases separating them. CDR3 length equals 14 residues. In DNA form, the CDR3 reads TGTGCCAGCAGTCTTTCGATTACGGCCTACGAGCAGTACTTC. It specifies CASSLSITAYEQYF.

This rearrangement joins TRBV28 to TRBJ1-3; unclear D gene. V dropped 7 bases and J dropped 4 bases, with 5 bases sitting between them. The CDR3 loop spans 11 amino acids. Germline loops: CDR1 MDHEN, CDR2 SYDVKM. CDR3 DNA sequence: TGTGCCAGCACGGAGGGAAACACCATATATTTT. This encodes CASTEGNTIYF.

The chain links TRBV15 to TRBJ2-2; a weak D match, TRBD2 (6 bases). The CDR3 has 15 amino acids. Trimming shortened V by 5 bases and J by 1 base, and 11 bases separated the two germline ends. CDR1 and CDR2 (germline): LNHNV, YYDKDF (reference sequence). The CDR3 spells CATSPGTLNTGELFF. The CDR3 nucleotides read TGTGCCACCAGCCCCGGGACTTTGAACACCGGGGAGCTGTTTTTT. Complete variable domain (other parts from reference TRBV15 and TRBJ2-2): DAMVIQNPRYQVTQFGKPVTLSCSQTLNHNVMYWYQQKSSQAPKLLFHYYDKDFNNEADTPDNFQSRRPNTSFCFLDIRSPGLGDTAMYLCATSPGTLNTGELFFGEGSRLTVL.

This chain connects TRBV25-1 to TRBJ2-3; D uncertain. Germline V gene sequence: CDR1 MGHDK, CDR2 SYGVNS. V lost 1 base to trimming and J lost 0 bases, with 8 bases between them. This CDR3 is built from 15 residues. The CDR3 is CASSESLLSTDTQYF. The CDR3, as DNA: TGTGCCAGCAGTGAATCCCTCTTAAGCACAGATACGCAGTATTTT.

The V gene is TRBV5-5, the J gene TRBJ2-1; the match to TRBD2 covers 8 bases. CDR1 is SGHKS, CDR2 YYEKEE, per germline (reference sequence). The CDR3 runs to 15 residues. V lost 7 bases to trimming and J lost 8 bases; unmatched junction nucleotides: 14. The CDR3 region is CASALRASGRDEQFF. CDR3 coding DNA: TGTGCCAGCGCATTGCGGGCTAGCGGGCGGGATGAGCAGTTCTTC.

Here the CDR3 reads CASSIAPGNQPQHF. The CDR3 DNA is TGTGCCAGTAGTATAGCCCCAGGGAATCAGCCCCAGCATTTT. The chain couples TRBV19 to TRBJ1-5; D is perhaps TRBD1 (5 bases). The V end lost 1 base, the J end lost 4 bases, and 8 bases lay between the germline ends. From germline, CDR1 is LNHDA and CDR2 SQIVND (reference sequence). The CDR3 totals 14 residues.

This clone was recorded only once. The rearrangement links TRBV7-6 to TRBJ1-3; possible D gene TRBD1, 6 bases. Trimming left V 5 bases short and J 3 bases short, with 14 bases between. This CDR3 comprises 15 residues. CDR1 is SGHVS and CDR2 is FNYEAQ in the germline V gene. The CDR3 DNA sequence: TGTGCCAGCAGCAACCCCGGGACACGTGGAAACACCATATATTTT. Amino acid sequence: CASSNPGTRGNTIYF.

The gene calls are TRBV2 and TRBJ1-2, with 9 nucleotides matching TRBD1. CDR1 is SNHLY and CDR2 is FYNNEI in the germline V gene. J gave up 5 bases and V 5 bases, and 6 bases lay outside the gene matches. The CDR3 is 14 amino acids. The CDR3 loop reads CASSYQTGGYGYTF. The CDR3 DNA is TGTGCCAGCAGTTATCAGACAGGGGGATATGGCTACACCTTC.

This clone was detected only a few times. The V gene is TRBV6-5, the J gene TRBJ2-1, with 10 positions matching TRBD2. V lost 3 bases, J lost 6 bases, and 5 bases stayed unmatched. The CDR3 has 15 amino acids. From germline, CDR1 is MNHEY and CDR2 SVGAGI. CDR3 in amino acids: CASSYLSSGSNEQFF. Here the CDR3 DNA reads TGTGCCAGCAGTTATCTTTCTAGCGGGAGCAATGAGCAGTTCTTC.

The chain carries TRBV12-2 and TRBJ2-5; TRBD2 reflects the table's D call only, with no check against the DNA. TRBV12-2 is noted as a pseudogene. CDR3 length: 14 amino acids. CDR3 region: CASRLTGGRETQYF. The CDR3 DNA reads TGTGCAAGTCGCTTAACGGGGGGCCGCGAGACCCAGTACTTC.

Here the CDR3 DNA reads TGTGCCAGCAGTTACGGTCGGCGGGGCGGCAGTAGTGAAAAACTGTTTTTT. It is translated as CASSYGRRGGSSEKLFF. The chain links TRBV6-2 or TRBV6-3 to TRBJ1-4; possible D gene TRBD1, 5 bases. V was cut by 2 bases and J by 7 bases, with 20 bases left in between. Germline values: CDR1 MNHEY, CDR2 SVGEGT. The length of the CDR3 is 17 residues.

The V gene is TRBV19, the J gene TRBJ1-2, with 7 bases matching TRBD1. In germline, CDR1 is LNHDA, CDR2 SQIVND (reference sequence). Trimming at V came to 6 bases and at J to 4 bases, leaving 8 bases not matched to a gene. The CDR3 length is 14 residues. The CDR3 here is CASREQGFVYGYTF. CDR3 nucleotide sequence: TGTGCCAGTAGGGAACAGGGGTTCGTCTATGGCTACACCTTC.

A word on this clone: The junction shows a germline mismatch at one end, possibly a read error. The CDR3: CASGFITGTEAFF. The CDR3 nucleotides are TGTGCCAGCGGCTTTATTACGGGAACTGAAGCTTTCTTT. The gene calls are TRBV5-6 and TRBJ1-1; D is undetermined. CDR1 and CDR2 from the germline V gene are SGHDT and YYEEEE. This CDR3 has 13 amino acids.

The chain is built from TRBV6-5 and TRBJ1-1; tentatively, D is TRBD1 (5 bases). This CDR3 comprises 13 residues. Trimming took off 2 bases at V and 4 bases at J, with 8 bases between the two ends. Per germline, CDR1 MNHEY and CDR2 SVGAGI. The CDR3 bases are TGTGCCAGCAGTTACATCGGGGGCACTGAAGCTTTCTTT. This codes for CASSYIGGTEAFF.

The V call is TRBV6-1, the J call TRBJ1-5; 11 bases map to TRBD1. Trimming removed 3 bases from V and 7 bases from J; junction bases left unmatched: 5. Per the germline V gene, CDR1 is MNHNS and CDR2 is SASEGT. The CDR3 consists of 15 residues. The CDR3 protein is CASSEGTGGSQPQHF. The DNA for the CDR3 is TGTGCCAGCAGTGAGGGGACAGGGGGATCCCAGCCCCAGCATTTT.